The sample holds one count of the clone carrying this TCR beta chain. These data come from a study of blood T cell repertoires in COVID-19. Repertoires were generated with immunoSEQ multiplex PCR, while TCRdb's copy carries only in-frame clones and drops some. The table has about 23,000 clones, around 86% seen once. Germline V gene data show CDR1 as SGDLS and CDR2 as YYNGEE. V was cut by 1 base and J by 4 bases, with 11 bases left in between. CDR3 length: 14 amino acids. This clonotype was obtained from a woman older than 75 with active or convalescent COVID-19. This chain joins TRBV9 and TRBJ1-2; no definite D call. Sequencing was performed on peripheral blood. CDR3 sequence reads: CASSVNLGGYGYTF. The CDR3 nucleotides read TGTGCCAGCAGCGTAAATCTCGGAGGCTATGGCTACACCTTC.